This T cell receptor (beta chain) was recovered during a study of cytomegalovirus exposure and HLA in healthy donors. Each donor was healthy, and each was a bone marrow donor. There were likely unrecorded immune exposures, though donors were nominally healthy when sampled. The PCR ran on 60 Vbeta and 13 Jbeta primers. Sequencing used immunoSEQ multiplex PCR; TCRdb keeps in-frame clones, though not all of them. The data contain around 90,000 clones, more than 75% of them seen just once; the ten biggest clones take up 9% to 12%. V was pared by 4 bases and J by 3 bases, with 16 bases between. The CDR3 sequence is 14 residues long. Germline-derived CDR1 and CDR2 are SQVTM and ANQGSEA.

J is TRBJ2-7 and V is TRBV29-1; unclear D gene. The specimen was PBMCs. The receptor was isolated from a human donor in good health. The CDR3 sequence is CSVVGGVSGYEQYF. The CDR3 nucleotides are TGCAGCGTTGTCGGCGGAGTGTCTGGCTACGAGCAGTACTTC.